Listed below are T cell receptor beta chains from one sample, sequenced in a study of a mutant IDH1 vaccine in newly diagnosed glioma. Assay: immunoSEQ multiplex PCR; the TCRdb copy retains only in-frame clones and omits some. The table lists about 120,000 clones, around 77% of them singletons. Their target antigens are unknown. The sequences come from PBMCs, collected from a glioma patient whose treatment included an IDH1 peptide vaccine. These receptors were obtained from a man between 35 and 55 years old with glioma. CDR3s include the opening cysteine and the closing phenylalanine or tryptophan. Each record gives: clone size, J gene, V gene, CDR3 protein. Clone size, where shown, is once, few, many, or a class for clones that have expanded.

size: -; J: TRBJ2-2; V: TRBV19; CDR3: CASNGPNTGELFF
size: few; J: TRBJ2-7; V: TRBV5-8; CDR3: CASGLEDEQYF
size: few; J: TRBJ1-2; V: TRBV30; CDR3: CAWNGRGRGGYTF
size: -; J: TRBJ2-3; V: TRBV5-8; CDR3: CASSLGRPEDTQYF
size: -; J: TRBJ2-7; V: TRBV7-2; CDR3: CASSFRQGYEQYF
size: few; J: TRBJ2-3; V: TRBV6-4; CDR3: CASGTSGDWNTQYF
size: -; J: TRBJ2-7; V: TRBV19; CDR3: CASSITLTASSYEQYF
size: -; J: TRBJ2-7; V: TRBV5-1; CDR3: CASSLVGGNNYEQYF
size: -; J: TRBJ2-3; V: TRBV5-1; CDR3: CASSVAGFKDTQYF
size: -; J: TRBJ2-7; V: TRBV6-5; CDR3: CASSYTNPGLKYEQYF
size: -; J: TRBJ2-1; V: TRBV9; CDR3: CASSLWTSGSNEQFF
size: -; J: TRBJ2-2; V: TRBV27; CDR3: CASTSYTGELFF
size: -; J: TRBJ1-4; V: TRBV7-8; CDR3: CASSLGWRTSEKLFF
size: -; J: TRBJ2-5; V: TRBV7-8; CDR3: CASSLARHKETQYF
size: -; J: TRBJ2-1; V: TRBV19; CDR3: CASTPPSGGAYNEQFF
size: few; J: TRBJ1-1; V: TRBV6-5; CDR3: CASSLGDGSYTEAFF
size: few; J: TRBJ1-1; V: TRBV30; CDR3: CAWSVNLNTEAFF
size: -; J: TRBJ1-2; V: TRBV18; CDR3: CASSPRVTGENYGYTF
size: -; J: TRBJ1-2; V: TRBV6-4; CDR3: CASSDSPAGGGYGYTF
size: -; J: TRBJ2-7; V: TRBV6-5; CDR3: CASRGLAVYEQYF
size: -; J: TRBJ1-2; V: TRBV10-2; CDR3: CASSELLGQGKTF
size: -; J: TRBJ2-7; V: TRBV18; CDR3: CASSPLGTSRTAPYEQYF
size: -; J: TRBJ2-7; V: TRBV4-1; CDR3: CASSPTGVLYEQYF
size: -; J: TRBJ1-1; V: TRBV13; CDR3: CASSLGRTGREAFF